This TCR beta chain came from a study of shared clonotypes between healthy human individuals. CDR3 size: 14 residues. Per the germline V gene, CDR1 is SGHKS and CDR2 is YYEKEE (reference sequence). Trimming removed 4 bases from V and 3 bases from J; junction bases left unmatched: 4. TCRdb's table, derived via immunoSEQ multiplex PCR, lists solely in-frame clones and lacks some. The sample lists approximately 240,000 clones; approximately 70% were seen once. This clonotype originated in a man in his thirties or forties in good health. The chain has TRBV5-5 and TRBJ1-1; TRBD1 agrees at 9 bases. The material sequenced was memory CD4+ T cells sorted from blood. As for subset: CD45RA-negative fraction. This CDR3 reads CASSRQGVDTEAFF. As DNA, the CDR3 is TGTGCCAGCAGCAGACAGGGGGTGGACACTGAAGCTTTCTTT.